The present T cell receptor beta chain was sequenced within a study of T cells expressing NK-cell markers. The CDR3 runs 12 residues. Germline V gene data show CDR1 as MGHDK and CDR2 as SYGVNS. TCRdb reprocessed the 5' RACE reads; each CDR3 protein has one entry and no DNA is given. The sample features approximately 550,000 distinct CDR3 sequences, with approximately 3.6% in its top ten. The source material was blood T cells: a sorted CD56 or NKG2C T cell subset, CD4+ or CD8+ T cells, or bulk PBMC T cells (not recorded which). The genes are TRBV25-1 and TRBJ1-6. The receptor's source is a man between 18 and 35 years old in good health. CDR3: CASSDPGSPLHF.